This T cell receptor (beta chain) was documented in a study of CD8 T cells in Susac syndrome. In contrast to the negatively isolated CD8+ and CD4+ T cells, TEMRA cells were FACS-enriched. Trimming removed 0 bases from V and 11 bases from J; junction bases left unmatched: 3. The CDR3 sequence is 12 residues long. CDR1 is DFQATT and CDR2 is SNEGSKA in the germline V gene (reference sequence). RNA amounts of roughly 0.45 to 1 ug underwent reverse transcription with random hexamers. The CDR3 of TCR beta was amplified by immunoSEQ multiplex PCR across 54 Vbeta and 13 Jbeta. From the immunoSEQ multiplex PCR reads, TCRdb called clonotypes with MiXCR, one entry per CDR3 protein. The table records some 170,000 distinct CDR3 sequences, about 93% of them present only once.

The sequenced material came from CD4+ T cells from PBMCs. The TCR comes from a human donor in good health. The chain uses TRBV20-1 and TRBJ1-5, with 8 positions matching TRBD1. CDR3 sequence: CSARDGDRSQHF. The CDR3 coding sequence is TGCAGTGCTAGAGATGGGGACAGGTCCCAGCATTTT.